The 27 T cell receptor beta chains reported below all come from one sample, sequenced in a study of T cells after yellow fever vaccination. TCRdb ran MiXCR on the 5' RACE reads and lists one entry per CDR3 protein. The sample has about 230,000 distinct CDR3 sequences; approximately 6.7% are singletons. The specimen comprised CD4+ T cells sorted from PBMCs, sampled on the day of the yellow fever booster vaccination. These receptors all stem from a man aged 30-40 years who received the YFV17D yellow fever vaccine.

This clonotype was seen at least ten times. This rearrangement joins TRBV10-2 to TRBJ2-1, with 9 nucleotides matching TRBD2. J was trimmed by 0 bases and V by 2 bases; bases with no gene match: 8. The CDR3 spans 18 residues. Germline V gene data show CDR1 as WSHSY and CDR2 as SAAADI. The CDR3 DNA reads TGCGCCAGCAGTGAGCTGCCTAGCGGGACCCTCTCCTACAATGAGCAGTTCTTC. Its protein is CASSELPSGTLSYNEQFF.

Ten or more counts support this clonotype. The DNA for the CDR3 is TGTGCCAGCAGTCGTGGGATCAATTCACCCCTCCACTTT. Translated: CASSRGINSPLHF. The chain uses TRBV12-3 or TRBV12-4 and TRBJ1-6; D gene unclear. CDR3 length: 13 residues. The V end lost 5 bases, the J end lost 7 bases, and 9 bases lay between the germline ends.

The genes are TRBV20-1 and TRBJ1-2; D is unresolved. The ends were cut back, 3 bases at V and 3 bases at J, with 11 bases in the middle. From germline, CDR1 is DFQATT and CDR2 SNEGSKA (reference sequence). This CDR3 spans 13 amino acids. CDR3 residues: CSAREGRDYGYTF. CDR3 DNA sequence: TGCAGTGCTAGGGAAGGGAGGGACTATGGCTACACCTTC.

Ten or more counts support this clonotype. This chain links TRBV20-1 with TRBJ2-1; 8 nucleotides align to TRBD2. V lost 5 bases, J lost 8 bases, and 5 bases stayed unmatched. The CDR3 contains 12 residues. The germline V gene has CDR1 DFQATT and CDR2 SNEGSKA (reference sequence). The CDR3 nucleotides are TGCAGTGCTGGACTAGCCCGACATGAGCAGTTCTTC. Translation gives CSAGLARHEQFF.

This clonotype was counted at least ten times. V and J are TRBV19 and TRBJ2-5; TRBD2 aligns across 8 bases. V lost 5 bases and J lost 5; bases outside the gene matches: 7. This CDR3 has 14 residues. Looked up from germline, CDR1 is LNHDA and CDR2 is SQIVND (reference sequence). This CDR3 is CASSPGLGIETQYF. As DNA, the CDR3 is TGTGCCAGTAGTCCGGGACTAGGGATTGAGACCCAGTACTTC.

This clonotype has at least ten counts. This chain links TRBV5-1 with TRBJ2-2; D remains ambiguous. CDR1 and CDR2 (germline): SGHRS, YFSETQ. Trimming removed 3 bases from V and 0 bases from J, with 6 bases in between. The CDR3 runs to 14 residues. CDR3: CASSWTTNTGELFF. The DNA of the CDR3 is TGCGCCAGCAGCTGGACCACGAACACCGGGGAGCTGTTTTTT. Filled out from reference TRBV5-1 and TRBJ2-2, the complete variable domain reads KAGVTQTPRYLIKTRGQQVTLSCSPISGHRSVSWYQQTPGQGLQFLFEYFSETQRNKGNFPGRFSGRQFSNSRSEMNVSTLELGDSALYLCASSWTTNTGELFFGEGSRLTVL.

This clonotype was picked up a small number of times. CDR3 DNA: TGTGCCAGCAGCTTAGCCAAAACGGGGAATTCACCCCTCCACTTT. This encodes CASSLAKTGNSPLHF. V is TRBV7-2 and J is TRBJ1-6; D is unclear. Germline-derived CDR1 and CDR2 are SGHTA and FQGNSA. The CDR3 runs 15 residues. Trimming pared 0 bases from V and 7 bases from J, leaving 10 bases between.

The table lists this clonotype with many counts. The chain employs TRBV12-3 or TRBV12-4 and TRBJ2-7; D unresolved. The CDR3 is 13 residues long. The ends were cut back, 3 bases at V and 5 bases at J, with 11 bases in the middle. CDR3: CASSFLRSHEQYF. Here the CDR3 DNA reads TGTGCCAGCAGTTTTCTTAGGTCCCACGAGCAGTACTTC.

The chain links TRBV7-2 to TRBJ2-7, with D possibly called TRBD1 or TRBD2 (6 bases each). This CDR3 comprises 15 residues. Trimming pared 5 bases from V and 5 bases from J, leaving 19 bases between. From germline, CDR1 is SGHTA and CDR2 FQGNSA. The CDR3 nucleotides read TGTGCCAGCAGCCAGCGGAGAGGGGGGATTGACGAGCAGTACTTC. This translates into CASSQRRGGIDEQYF. The variable domain in full, with the rest retrieved from reference TRBV7-2 and TRBJ2-7, is GAGVSQSPSNKVTEKGKDVELRCDPISGHTALYWYRQSLGQGLEFLIYFQGNSAPDKSGLPSDRFSAERTGGSVSTLTIQRTQQEDSAVYLCASSQRRGGIDEQYFGPGTRLTVT.

This chain links TRBV7-2 with TRBJ2-5, with D uncertain. The CDR3 has 15 residues. Deletions cut 4 bases from V and 5 bases from J, with 17 bases between. Germline V lookup: CDR1 SGHTA, CDR2 FQGNSA. CDR3 amino acids: CASSSFNVVAETQYF. CDR3 DNA sequence: TGTGCCAGCAGCTCATTCAACGTGGTTGCGGAGACCCAGTACTTC.

This clonotype occurred many times. The chain joins TRBV12-3 or TRBV12-4 to TRBJ2-7; 7 positions agree with TRBD1. This CDR3 is built from 16 residues. V shed 6 bases and J 0 bases; nucleotides not matched to a gene: 11. The CDR3 nucleotides are TGTGCCAGCAGCCCTGCCGGGACAGACAGCTCCTACGAGCAGTACTTC. Residues: CASSPAGTDSSYEQYF.

The V gene is TRBV24-1, the J gene TRBJ2-5, with a tentative D call TRBD1 (5 bases). This CDR3 comprises 13 residues. CDR1 is KGHDR, CDR2 SFDVKD, per germline. V was trimmed by 7 bases and J by 5 bases, leaving 13 bases between them. In DNA form, the CDR3 reads TGTGCCACCAGCCGAACAAAGGGGGAGACCCAGTACTTC. It is translated as CATSRTKGETQYF.

This clonotype was seen only a few times. The J gene is TRBJ1-5, the V gene TRBV12-3 or TRBV12-4; 7 nucleotides align to TRBD1. The CDR3 has 14 residues. The trim removed 6 bases at V and 7 bases at J, leaving 9 bases unmatched. The CDR3 reads CASSRGTVEQPQHF. DNA for the CDR3: TGTGCCAGCAGCCGGGGGACAGTGGAACAGCCCCAGCATTTT.

In this sample, this clonotype turned up a few times. The gene calls are TRBV27 and TRBJ2-1; 7 bases agree with TRBD2. This CDR3 spans 15 amino acids. CDR1 is MNHEY, CDR2 SMNVEV, per germline (reference sequence). Trimming removed 6 bases from V and 12 bases from J; junction bases left unmatched: 17. The DNA of the CDR3 is TGTGCCAGCAGGCCCCTTAAATCCGGGACTACCATGCAGTTCTTC. This encodes CASRPLKSGTTMQFF.

The chain couples TRBV4-3 to TRBJ1-5; D unresolved. The V end lost 0 bases, the J end lost 7 bases, and 10 bases lay between the germline ends. This CDR3 is built from 14 residues. CDR1 and CDR2 (germline): LGHNA, YSLEER. The CDR3 coding sequence is TGCGCCAGCAGCCAAGATGCAGGATTCCAGCCCCAGCATTTT. Translating it yields CASSQDAGFQPQHF.

Ten or more counts support this clonotype. This chain links TRBV20-1 with TRBJ2-1, with unresolved D. Germline V lookup: CDR1 DFQATT, CDR2 SNEGSKA (reference sequence). The V and J ends lost 1 base and 10 bases respectively, with 17 bases between them. There are 14 residues in the CDR3. CDR3: CSARGRLDLGEQFF. CDR3 coding DNA: TGCAGTGCTAGAGGGCGGCTCGACTTAGGCGAGCAGTTCTTC.

CDR3 DNA sequence: TGTGCCAGCAGGTCCGGGGCATTCTACGAGCAGTACTTC. Protein: CASRSGAFYEQYF. The J gene is TRBJ2-7, the V gene TRBV7-9; D is possibly TRBD1 or TRBD2 (5 bases each). Trimming removed 6 bases at V and 3 bases at J, with 12 bases between. CDR1 and CDR2 from the germline V gene are SEHNR and FQNEAQ (reference sequence). CDR3 length: 13 amino acids. Full variable domain (outside the CDR3, taken from reference TRBV7-9 and TRBJ2-7): DTGVSQNPRHKITKRGQNVTFRCDPISEHNRLYWYRQTLGQGPEFLTYFQNEAQLEKSRLLSDRFSAERPKGSFSTLEIQRTEQGDSAMYLCASRSGAFYEQYFGPGTRLTVT.

This clonotype was found a few times. The chain employs TRBV5-1 and TRBJ2-5; TRBD1 matches at 7 bases. This CDR3 comprises 14 residues. Per germline, CDR1 SGHRS and CDR2 YFSETQ. Unmatched junction bases numbered 5, after V lost 5 bases and J lost 1 base. For the CDR3, the DNA is TGCGCCAGCAGTCACGGACAGGCCCAAGAGACCCAGTACTTC. Translated: CASSHGQAQETQYF.

This clonotype was found many times. The CDR3 coding sequence is TGCAGTGCTGGGACTAGCGGGAGAAGTAATGAGCAGTTCTTC. Protein product: CSAGTSGRSNEQFF. This chain links TRBV20-1 with TRBJ2-1, with 14 bases aligning to TRBD2. The ends lost 5 bases at V and 7 bases at J; junction bases unmatched: 4. CDR1 is DFQATT and CDR2 is SNEGSKA in the germline V gene (reference sequence). This CDR3 is built from 14 residues.

This clonotype was detected ten times or more. This chain connects TRBV10-1 to TRBJ2-2, with D possibly being TRBD2 (5 bases). This CDR3 is built from 17 residues. In germline, CDR1 is WNHNN, CDR2 SYGVQD (reference sequence). V lost 0 bases to trimming and J lost 0 bases, with 11 bases between them. The CDR3, as DNA: TGCGCCAGCAGTGAGTCGATCCAGCGGACGAACACCGGGGAGCTGTTTTTT. It specifies CASSESIQRTNTGELFF.

The J gene is TRBJ2-7, the V gene TRBV10-3; 9 nucleotides match TRBD2. This CDR3 contains 17 residues. Germline assignment: CDR1 ENHRY and CDR2 SYGVKD. Trimming removed 3 bases from V and 3 bases from J; junction bases left unmatched: 12. CDR3 in DNA: TGTGCCATCAGTGAAAGGAGGGCTAGCGGGACTGTCTACGAGCAGTACTTC. It encodes CAISERRASGTVYEQYF.

The CDR3 loop reads CASTSRQGMGQTQYF. CDR3 nucleotides: TGTGCCAGTACCTCCCGACAGGGGATGGGGCAGACCCAGTACTTC. The chain combines TRBV19 with TRBJ2-5; the match to TRBD1 covers 8 bases. This CDR3 comprises 15 residues. J gave up 6 bases and V 7 bases, and 13 bases lay outside the gene matches. Looked up from germline, CDR1 is LNHDA and CDR2 is SQIVND (reference sequence).

V gene TRBV28 combines with J gene TRBJ2-5, with D possibly being TRBD1 (6 bases). CDR3 length equals 15 residues. Trimming stripped 2 bases from V and 2 bases from J, with 12 bases between. CDR1 MDHEN and CDR2 SYDVKM come from the germline V gene. CDR3 in amino acids: CASSLTYGQQETQYF. The CDR3 region has the DNA TGTGCCAGCAGTTTAACGTACGGACAGCAAGAGACCCAGTACTTC.

There are many counts of this clonotype. The rearrangement links TRBV18 to TRBJ2-1; tentatively, D is TRBD1 (5 bases). Trimming left V 5 bases short and J 15 bases short, with 17 bases between. The CDR3 is made up of 12 amino acids. The germline V gene encodes CDR1 KGHSH and CDR2 LQKENI. The DNA of the CDR3 is TGTGCCAGCTCATCCGCAGGGAATAGCCCGTTCTTC. Amino acid sequence: CASSSAGNSPFF.

The CDR3 DNA follows: TGTGCCACCAGTGATTTCCAGCCCCCCGGGGAGCTGTTTTTT. Protein: CATSDFQPPGELFF. The rearrangement joins TRBV24-1 to TRBJ2-2; unclear D gene. Trimming pared 1 base from V and 6 bases from J, leaving 8 bases between. The CDR3 contains 14 residues. Germline CDR1 KGHDR, CDR2 SFDVKD.

This chain links TRBV7-2 with TRBJ2-7, with 8 positions matching TRBD2. The CDR3 is 15 amino acids. From germline, CDR1 is SGHTA and CDR2 FQGNSA. Germline trimming cut 1 base from V and 1 base from J; bases unmatched to any gene: 3. The CDR3 bases are TGTGCCAGCAGCTTAGGGGTAGCGGGGTCCTACGAGCAGTACTTC. Translation: CASSLGVAGSYEQYF.

In its sample, this clonotype was seen a few times. CDR3 region: CASSLGGAREQYF. CDR3 sequence (DNA): TGTGCCAGCAGCCTAGGGGGGGCTCGGGAGCAGTACTTC. The V and J genes are TRBV11-2 and TRBJ2-7, with a tentative D call TRBD2 (7 bases). The germline V gene encodes CDR1 SGHAT and CDR2 FQNNGV. The CDR3 runs 13 residues. Deletions cut 5 bases from V and 7 bases from J, with 15 bases between.